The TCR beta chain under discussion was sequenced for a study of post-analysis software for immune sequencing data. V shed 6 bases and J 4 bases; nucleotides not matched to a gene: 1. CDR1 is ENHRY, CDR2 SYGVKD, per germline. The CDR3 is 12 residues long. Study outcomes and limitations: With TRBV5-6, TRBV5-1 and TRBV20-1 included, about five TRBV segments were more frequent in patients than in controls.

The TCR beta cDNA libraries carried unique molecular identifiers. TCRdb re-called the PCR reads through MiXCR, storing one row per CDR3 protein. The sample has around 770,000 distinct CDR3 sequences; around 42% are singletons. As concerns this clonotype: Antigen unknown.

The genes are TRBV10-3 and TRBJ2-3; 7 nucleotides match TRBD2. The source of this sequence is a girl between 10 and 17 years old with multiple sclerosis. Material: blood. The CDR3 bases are TGTGCCATCAGGGCGGGGGCAGATACGCAGTATTTT. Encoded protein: CAIRAGADTQYF.